The present TCR beta chain was sequenced within a study of T cells after yellow fever vaccination. Whole-study findings and limits: Although most clonotypes did not, a small share appeared in both CD4 and CD8 compartments. The study re-detected most primary-vaccination clones after the booster (approximately 96% CD4, approximately 88% CD8). A faster peak, day 5 versus 15, was reached by the weaker secondary response.

TCRdb fed the 5' RACE reads into MiXCR, producing one record per CDR3 protein. The sample has approximately 510,000 distinct CDR3 sequences; 21% are singletons. For this clonotype: The target antigen is unknown.

The TCR comes from a man aged 18-30 years who received the YFV17D yellow fever vaccine. Material: PBMCs, obtained approximately 22 days after the first yellow fever vaccination.

This CDR3 reads CATSDLLRDTQYF. CDR3 nucleotides: TGTGCCACCAGTGATTTGTTACGGGATACGCAGTATTTT. The V call is TRBV24-1, the J call TRBJ2-3; no clear D. The CDR3 consists of 13 residues. Between the trimmed V and J ends, which lost 0 bases and 6 bases, there was a span of 6 bases. Germline V CDR1 and CDR2: KGHDR, SFDVKD.